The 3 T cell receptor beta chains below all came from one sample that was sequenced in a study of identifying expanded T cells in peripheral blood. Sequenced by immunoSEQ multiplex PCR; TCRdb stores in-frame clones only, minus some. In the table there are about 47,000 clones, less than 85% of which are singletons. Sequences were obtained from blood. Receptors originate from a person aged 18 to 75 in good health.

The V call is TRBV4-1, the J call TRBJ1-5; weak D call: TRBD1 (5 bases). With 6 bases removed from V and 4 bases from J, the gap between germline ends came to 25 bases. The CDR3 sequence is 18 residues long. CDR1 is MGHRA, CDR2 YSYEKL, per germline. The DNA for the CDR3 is TGCGCCAGCAGACCAAACGCCCGTGGGGGAGGGAAAAATCAGCCCCAGCATTTT. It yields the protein CASRPNARGGGKNQPQHF.

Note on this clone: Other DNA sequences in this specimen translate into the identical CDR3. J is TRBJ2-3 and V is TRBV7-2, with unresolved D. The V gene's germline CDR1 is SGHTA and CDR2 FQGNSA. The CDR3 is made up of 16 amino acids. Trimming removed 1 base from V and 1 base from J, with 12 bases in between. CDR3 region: CASSLVPRGGTDTQYF. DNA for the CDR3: TGTGCCAGCAGCTTAGTCCCTCGTGGGGGCACAGATACGCAGTATTTT.

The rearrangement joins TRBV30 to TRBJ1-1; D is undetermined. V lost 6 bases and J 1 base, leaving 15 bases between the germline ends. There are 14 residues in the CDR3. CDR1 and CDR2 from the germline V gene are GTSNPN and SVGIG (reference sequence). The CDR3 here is CACNPGYGNTEAFF. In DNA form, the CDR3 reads TGTGCCTGTAACCCGGGTTACGGGAACACTGAAGCTTTCTTT.